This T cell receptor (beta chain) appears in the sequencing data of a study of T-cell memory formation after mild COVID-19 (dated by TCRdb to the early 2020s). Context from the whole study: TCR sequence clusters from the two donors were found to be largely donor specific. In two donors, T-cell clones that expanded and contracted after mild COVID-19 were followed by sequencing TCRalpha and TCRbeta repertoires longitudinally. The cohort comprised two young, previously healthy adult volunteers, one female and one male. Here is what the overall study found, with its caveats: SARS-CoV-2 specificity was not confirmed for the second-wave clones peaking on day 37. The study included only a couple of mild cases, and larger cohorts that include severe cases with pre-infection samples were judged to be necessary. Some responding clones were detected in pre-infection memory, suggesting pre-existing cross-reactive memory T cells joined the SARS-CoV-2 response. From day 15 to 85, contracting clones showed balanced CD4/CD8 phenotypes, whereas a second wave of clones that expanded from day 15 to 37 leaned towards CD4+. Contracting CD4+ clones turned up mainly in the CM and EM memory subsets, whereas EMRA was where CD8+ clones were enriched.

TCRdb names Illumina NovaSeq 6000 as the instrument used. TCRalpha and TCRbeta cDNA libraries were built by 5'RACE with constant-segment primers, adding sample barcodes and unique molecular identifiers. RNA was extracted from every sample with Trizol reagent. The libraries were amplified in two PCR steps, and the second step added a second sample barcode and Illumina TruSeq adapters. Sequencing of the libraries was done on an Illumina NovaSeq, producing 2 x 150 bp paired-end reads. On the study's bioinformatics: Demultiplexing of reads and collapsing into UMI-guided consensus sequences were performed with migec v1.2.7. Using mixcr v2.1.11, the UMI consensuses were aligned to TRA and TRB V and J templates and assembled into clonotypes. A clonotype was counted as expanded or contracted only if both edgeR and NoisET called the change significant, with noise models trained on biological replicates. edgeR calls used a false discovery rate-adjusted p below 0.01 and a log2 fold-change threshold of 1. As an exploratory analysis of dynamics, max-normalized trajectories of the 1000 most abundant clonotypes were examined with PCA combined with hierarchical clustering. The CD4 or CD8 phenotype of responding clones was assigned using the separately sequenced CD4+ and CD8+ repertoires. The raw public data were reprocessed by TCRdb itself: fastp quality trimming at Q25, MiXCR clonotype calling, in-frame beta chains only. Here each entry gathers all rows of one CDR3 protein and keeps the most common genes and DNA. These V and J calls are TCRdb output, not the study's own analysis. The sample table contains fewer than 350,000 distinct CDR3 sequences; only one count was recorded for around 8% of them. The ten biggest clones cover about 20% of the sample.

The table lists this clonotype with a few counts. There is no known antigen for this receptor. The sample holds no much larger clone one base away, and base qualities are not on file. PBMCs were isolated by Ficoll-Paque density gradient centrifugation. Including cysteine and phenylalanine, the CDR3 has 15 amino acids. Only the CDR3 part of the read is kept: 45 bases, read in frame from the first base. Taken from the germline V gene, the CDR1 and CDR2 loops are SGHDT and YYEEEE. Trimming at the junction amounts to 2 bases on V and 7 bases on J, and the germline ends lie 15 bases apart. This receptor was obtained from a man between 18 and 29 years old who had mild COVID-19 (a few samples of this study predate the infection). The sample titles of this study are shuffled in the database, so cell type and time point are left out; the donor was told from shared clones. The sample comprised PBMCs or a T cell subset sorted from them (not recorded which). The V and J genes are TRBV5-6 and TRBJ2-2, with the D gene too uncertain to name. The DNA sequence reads TGTGCCAGCAGCTTAATCCCAGGACGTAACGGGGAGCTGTTTTTT. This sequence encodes CASSLIPGRNGELFF.